This T cell receptor beta chain was identified during a study of blood T cell repertoires in COVID-19. Study in general: Acute-phase and convalescent COVID-19 samples originated in the United States, Italy and Spain. T cells, B-cell-depleted T cells, or PBMCs provided the cDNA or gDNA that served as material.

Measured with immunoSEQ multiplex PCR; TCRdb has only the in-frame clones, and not every one. The sample lists tens of thousands of clones, roughly four fifths occurring once. The V gene lost 5 bases and the J gene lost 0 bases, with 13 bases spanning the gap. The CDR3 length is 15 residues. Per the germline V gene, CDR1 is MRHNA and CDR2 is SNTAGT. J is TRBJ1-1 and V is TRBV6-4; a possible D gene is TRBD1 (5 bases). The sequenced material came from peripheral blood. The receptor comes from a woman older than 75 with acute or convalescent COVID-19. CDR3 in amino acids: CASSREGLMNTEAFF. The CDR3 nucleotides read TGTGCCAGCAGTCGCGAGGGACTTATGAACACTGAAGCTTTCTTT.